These T cell receptor beta chains were read from a single sample in a study of T cells expressing NK-cell markers. TCRdb re-called the 5' RACE reads and shows each CDR3 protein once, DNA omitted. The sample includes about 440,000 distinct CDR3 sequences. The sequenced sample consisted of blood T cells: a sorted CD56 or NKG2C T cell subset, CD4+ or CD8+ T cells, or bulk PBMC T cells (not recorded which). All receptors come from a woman aged 18-70 years in good health. The CDR3 runs from the conserved cysteine through the conserved F or W.

TRBJ2-2,TRBV5-1,CASSLSGAILTGELFF
TRBJ2-7,TRBV4-3,CASSQLAGGYEQYF
TRBJ2-2,TRBV20-1,CSARRAGTDTGELFF
TRBJ2-2,TRBV7-2,CASSLAWASGTNTGELFF
TRBJ2-3,TRBV20-1,CSADPGLAGNTDTQYF
TRBJ1-1,TRBV20-1,CSTHPARGMTEAFF
TRBJ1-6,TRBV7-2,CASSLAPENSPLHF
TRBJ2-6,TRBV5-1,CASRSGTGNSGANVLTF
TRBJ2-1,TRBV5-1,CASSVGNNEQFF
TRBJ2-3,TRBV7-9,CASSLVRVADTDTQYF